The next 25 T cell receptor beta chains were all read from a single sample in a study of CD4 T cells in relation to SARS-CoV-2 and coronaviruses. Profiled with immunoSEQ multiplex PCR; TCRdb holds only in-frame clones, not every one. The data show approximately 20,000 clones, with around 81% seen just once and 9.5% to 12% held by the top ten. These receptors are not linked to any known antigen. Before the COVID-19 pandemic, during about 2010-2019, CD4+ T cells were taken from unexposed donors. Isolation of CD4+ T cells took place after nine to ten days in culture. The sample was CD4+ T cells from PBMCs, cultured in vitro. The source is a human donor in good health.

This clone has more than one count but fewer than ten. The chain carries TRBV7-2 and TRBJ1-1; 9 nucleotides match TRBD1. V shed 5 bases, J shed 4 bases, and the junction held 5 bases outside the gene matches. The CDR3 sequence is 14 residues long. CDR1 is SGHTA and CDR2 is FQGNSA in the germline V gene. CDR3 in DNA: TGTGCCAGCAGCGCCGGGACAGGGAGCACTGAAGCTTTCTTT. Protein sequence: CASSAGTGSTEAFF.

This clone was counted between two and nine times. The CDR3 region is CAWSLERDNEQYF. CDR3 nucleotide sequence: TGTGCCTGGAGTCTCGAGCGGGACAACGAGCAGTACTTC. The V and J genes are TRBV30 and TRBJ2-7, with D perhaps TRBD2 (7 bases). This CDR3 contains 13 residues. Trimming stripped 2 bases from V and 5 bases from J, with 13 bases between. Germline loops: CDR1 GTSNPN, CDR2 SVGIG (reference sequence). The complete variable domain, with remaining parts taken from reference TRBV30 and TRBJ2-7, reads SQTIHQWPATLVQPVGSPLSLECTVEGTSNPNLYWYRQAAGRGLQLLFYSVGIGQISSEVPQNLSASRPQDRQFILSSKKLLLSDSGFYLCAWSLERDNEQYFGPGTRLTVT.

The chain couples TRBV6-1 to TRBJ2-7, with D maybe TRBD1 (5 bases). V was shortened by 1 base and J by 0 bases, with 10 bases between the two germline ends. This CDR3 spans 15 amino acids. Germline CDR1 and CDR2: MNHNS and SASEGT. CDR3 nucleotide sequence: TGTGCCAGCAGTGAAGTTTCAGGGAACTCCTACGAGCAGTACTTC. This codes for CASSEVSGNSYEQYF.

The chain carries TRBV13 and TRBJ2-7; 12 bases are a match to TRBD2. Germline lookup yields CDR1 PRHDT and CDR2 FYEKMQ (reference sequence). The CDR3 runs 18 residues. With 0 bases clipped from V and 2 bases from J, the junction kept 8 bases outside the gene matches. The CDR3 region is CASSLGGLAGGGTYEQYF. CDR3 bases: TGTGCCAGCAGCTTAGGCGGGCTAGCGGGAGGGGGTACCTACGAGCAGTACTTC.

CDR3 DNA sequence: TGTGCCAGCAGCTTAGGGGTAGCGGGGAGGGAGACCCAGTACTTC. It translates to CASSLGVAGRETQYF. The chain joins TRBV11-2 to TRBJ2-5; 8 bases map to TRBD2. The CDR3 runs to 15 residues. Germline loops: CDR1 SGHAT, CDR2 FQNNGV. V lost 1 base, J lost 5 bases, and 6 bases stayed unmatched. Full variable domain (remainder filled in from reference TRBV11-2 and TRBJ2-5): EAGVAQSPRYKIIEKRQSVAFWCNPISGHATLYWYQQILGQGPKLLIQFQNNGVVDDSQLPKDRFSAERLKGVDSTLKIQPAKLEDSAVYLCASSLGVAGRETQYFGPGTRLLVL.

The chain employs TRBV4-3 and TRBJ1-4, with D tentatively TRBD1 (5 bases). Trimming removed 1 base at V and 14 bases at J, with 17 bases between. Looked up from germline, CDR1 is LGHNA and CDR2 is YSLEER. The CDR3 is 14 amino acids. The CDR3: CASSQVRWGVRLFF. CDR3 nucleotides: TGCGCCAGCAGCCAAGTGCGGTGGGGGGTCAGGCTGTTTTTT.

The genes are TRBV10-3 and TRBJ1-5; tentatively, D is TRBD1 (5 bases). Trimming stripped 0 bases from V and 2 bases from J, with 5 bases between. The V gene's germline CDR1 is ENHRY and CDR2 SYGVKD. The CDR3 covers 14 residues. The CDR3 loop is CAISESGGNQPQHF. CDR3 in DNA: TGTGCCATCAGTGAGTCAGGGGGCAATCAGCCCCAGCATTTT.

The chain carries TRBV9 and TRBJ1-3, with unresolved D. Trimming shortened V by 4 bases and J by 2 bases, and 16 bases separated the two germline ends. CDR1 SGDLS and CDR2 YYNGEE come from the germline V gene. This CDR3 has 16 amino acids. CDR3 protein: CASSLKTRGTGNTIYF. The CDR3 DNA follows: TGTGCCAGCAGCCTGAAGACCCGAGGGACTGGAAACACCATATATTTT.

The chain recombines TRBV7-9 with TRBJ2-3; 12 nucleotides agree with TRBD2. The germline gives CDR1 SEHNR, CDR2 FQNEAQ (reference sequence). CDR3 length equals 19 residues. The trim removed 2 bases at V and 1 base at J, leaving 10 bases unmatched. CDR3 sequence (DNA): TGTGCCAGCAGCTTACAGTCCCTAGCGGGGGGGCGGGGCACAGATACGCAGTATTTT. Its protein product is CASSLQSLAGGRGTDTQYF.

CDR3 nucleotides: TGTGCCAGCAGCTTAGGGGGTTTAGGCGCAGATACGCAGTATTTT. Its protein is CASSLGGLGADTQYF. The gene calls are TRBV7-6 and TRBJ2-3; no reliable D call. V was shortened by 1 base and J by 4 bases, with 12 bases between the two germline ends. The CDR3 covers 15 residues. CDR1 is SGHVS, CDR2 FNYEAQ, per germline.

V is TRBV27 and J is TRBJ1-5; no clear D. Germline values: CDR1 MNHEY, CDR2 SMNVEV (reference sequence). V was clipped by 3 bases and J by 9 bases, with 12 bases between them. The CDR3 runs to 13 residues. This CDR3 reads CASSFALAGPQHF. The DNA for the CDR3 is TGTGCCAGCAGTTTTGCACTCGCTGGGCCCCAGCATTTT.

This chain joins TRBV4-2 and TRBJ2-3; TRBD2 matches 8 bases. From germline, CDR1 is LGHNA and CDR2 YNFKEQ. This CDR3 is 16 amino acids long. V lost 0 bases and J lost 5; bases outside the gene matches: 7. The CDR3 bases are TGTGCCAGCAGCCAAGAGGCAGCGGGAGCCGGAGATACGCAGTATTTT. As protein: CASSQEAAGAGDTQYF.

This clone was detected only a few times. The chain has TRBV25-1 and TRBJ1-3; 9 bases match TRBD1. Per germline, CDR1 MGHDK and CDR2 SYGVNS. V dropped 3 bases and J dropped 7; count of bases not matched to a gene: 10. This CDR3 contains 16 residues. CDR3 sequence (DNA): TGTGCCAGCAGTGAGCCGGGACAGGGTTCCGGGAACACCATATATTTT. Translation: CASSEPGQGSGNTIYF.

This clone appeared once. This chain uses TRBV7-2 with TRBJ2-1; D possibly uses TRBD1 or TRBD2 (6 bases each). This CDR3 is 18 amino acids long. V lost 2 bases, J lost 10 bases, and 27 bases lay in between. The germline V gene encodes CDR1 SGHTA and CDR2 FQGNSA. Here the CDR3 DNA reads TGTGCCAGCAGCTTACAGGAGGCTGGCGTCGGGGGCAATTGGGAGCAGTTCTTC. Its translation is CASSLQEAGVGGNWEQFF.

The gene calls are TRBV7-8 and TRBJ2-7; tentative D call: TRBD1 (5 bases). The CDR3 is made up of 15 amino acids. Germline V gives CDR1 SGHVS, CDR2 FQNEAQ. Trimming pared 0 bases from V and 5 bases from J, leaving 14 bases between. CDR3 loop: CASSLALGARNEQYF. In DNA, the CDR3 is TGTGCCAGCAGCTTAGCTCTAGGGGCCCGGAACGAGCAGTACTTC.

CDR3 amino acids: CASSPFGLAINEQFF. CDR3 nucleotide sequence: TGTGCCAGCAGCCCTTTCGGACTAGCAATCAATGAGCAGTTCTTC. The chain has TRBV14 and TRBJ2-1, with 8 bases that match TRBD2. The CDR3 length is 15 residues. CDR1 and CDR2 from the germline V gene are SGHDN and FVKESK. V shed 4 bases and J 6 bases; nucleotides not matched to a gene: 8.

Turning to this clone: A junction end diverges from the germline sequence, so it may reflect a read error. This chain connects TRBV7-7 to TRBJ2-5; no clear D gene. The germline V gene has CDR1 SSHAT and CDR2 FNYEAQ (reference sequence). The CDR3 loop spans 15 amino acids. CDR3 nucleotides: TGTGCTAGCAGCTTAACCAGGAACCCAAGAGAGGCCCAGTACTTC. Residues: CASSLTRNPREAQYF.

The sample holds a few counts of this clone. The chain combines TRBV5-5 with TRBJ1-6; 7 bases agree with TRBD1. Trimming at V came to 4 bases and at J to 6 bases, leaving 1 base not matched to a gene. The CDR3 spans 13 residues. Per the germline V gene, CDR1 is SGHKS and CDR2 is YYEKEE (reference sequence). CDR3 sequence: CASSRQGNSPLHF. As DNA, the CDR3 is TGTGCCAGCAGCCGACAGGGTAATTCACCCCTCCACTTT.

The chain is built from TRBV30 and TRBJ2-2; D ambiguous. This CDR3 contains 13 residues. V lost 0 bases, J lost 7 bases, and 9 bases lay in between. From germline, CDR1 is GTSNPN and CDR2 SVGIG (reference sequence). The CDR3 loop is CAWSVPNVGELFF. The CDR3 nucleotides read TGTGCCTGGAGTGTACCGAATGTCGGGGAGCTGTTTTTT.

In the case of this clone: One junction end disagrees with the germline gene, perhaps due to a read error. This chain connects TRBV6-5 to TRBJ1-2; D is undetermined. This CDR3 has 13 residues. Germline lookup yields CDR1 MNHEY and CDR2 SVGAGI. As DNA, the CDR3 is TGTGCCACCTCAAATTATAATAGTGGGGAAAGGGTCTTC. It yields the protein CATSNYNSGERVF.

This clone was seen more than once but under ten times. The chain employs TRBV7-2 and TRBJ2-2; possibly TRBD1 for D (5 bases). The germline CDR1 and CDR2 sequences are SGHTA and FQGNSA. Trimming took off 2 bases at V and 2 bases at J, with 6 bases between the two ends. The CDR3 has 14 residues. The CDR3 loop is CASSLQGNTGELFF. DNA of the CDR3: TGTGCCAGCAGCTTACAGGGAAACACCGGGGAGCTGTTTTTT.

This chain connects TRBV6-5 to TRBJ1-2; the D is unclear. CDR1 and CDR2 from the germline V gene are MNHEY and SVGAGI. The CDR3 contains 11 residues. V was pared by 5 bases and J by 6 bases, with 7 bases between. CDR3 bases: TGTGCCAGCAGTCTCTGGGATGGCTACACCTTC. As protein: CASSLWDGYTF.

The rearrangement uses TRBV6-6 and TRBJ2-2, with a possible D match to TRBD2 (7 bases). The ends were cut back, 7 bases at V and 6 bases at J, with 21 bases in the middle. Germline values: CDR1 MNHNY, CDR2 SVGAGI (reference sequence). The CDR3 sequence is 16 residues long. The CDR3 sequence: CASTQEGGASAGELFF. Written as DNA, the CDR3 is TGTGCCAGCACCCAAGAGGGGGGGGCGAGCGCCGGGGAGCTGTTTTTT.

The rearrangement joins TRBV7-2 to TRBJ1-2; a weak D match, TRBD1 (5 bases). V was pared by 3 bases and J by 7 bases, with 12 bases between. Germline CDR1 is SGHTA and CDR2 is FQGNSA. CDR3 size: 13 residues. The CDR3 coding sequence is TGTGCCAGCAGCTTCGGGCAGGGTCCTGGCTACACCTTC. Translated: CASSFGQGPGYTF.

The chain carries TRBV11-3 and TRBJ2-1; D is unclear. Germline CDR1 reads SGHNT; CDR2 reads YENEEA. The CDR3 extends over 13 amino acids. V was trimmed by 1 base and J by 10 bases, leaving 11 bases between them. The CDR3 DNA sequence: TGTGCCAGCAGCTTAGCACCCCTTACGGAGCAGTTCTTC. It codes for CASSLAPLTEQFF.